This TCR beta chain was identified in a study of regulatory T cells in long-lasting Graves disease. Study-wide context: Graves' disease counted as persistent after over 5 years of antithyroid drugs with positive TSH receptor antibodies. Study-wide points: Among the persistent patients, approximately 2,900 public clonotypes were shared, more than the 850 to 1,000 shared among new patients. The researchers studied only peripheral blood, not thyroid tissue.

There are 15 residues in the CDR3. Looked up from germline, CDR1 is MDHEN and CDR2 is SYDVKM. V lost 6 bases and J 1 base, leaving 15 bases between the germline ends. This clonotype was observed many times. No antigen is known for it. Regarding time point: persistent/refractory GD, antithyroid drugs over 5 years with positive TRAb. Following extraction of RNA from PBMCs, that RNA was used to make the TCR library. Relying on iRepertoire HTBI primers and Arm-PCR of CDR3 regions, the team built TCR beta libraries. TCRdb recomputed calls from the multiplex PCR reads with MiXCR, one row per CDR3 protein. This table holds around 460,000 distinct CDR3 sequences, approximately 23% found once.

This TCR came from a female donor with Graves disease. The chain has TRBV28 and TRBJ1-1; no clear D gene. This sample comprised peripheral blood mononuclear cells (PBMCs), obtained when the disease was refractory, from a patient treated with antithyroid drugs. For the CDR3, the DNA is TGTGCCAGCAGCCACTTACAAAGATCGAACACTGAAGCTTTCTTT. Its translation is CASSHLQRSNTEAFF.